The 4 T cell receptor beta chains below come from one sample, sequenced in a study of blood T cells in healthy people across ages. PCR was performed a second time for about 7 to 12 cycles using a sample-barcoded 5' primer and a J-beta primer mix. One entry per CDR3 protein, called by TCRdb with MiXCR from the 5' RACE reads. The repertoire includes about 1,500,000 distinct CDR3 sequences, 28% of them detected once, and less than 9.5% sits in the top ten. The material sequenced was blood. All receptors come from a woman in her twenties or thirties in good health.

The CDR3, as DNA: TGTGCCACCAGCATAGGGCAGGGGTGGGAGACCCAGTACTTC. This gives the protein CATSIGQGWETQYF. The chain joins TRBV15 to TRBJ2-5; D perhaps matches TRBD1 (6 bases). Germline CDR1 LNHNV, CDR2 YYDKDF (reference sequence). The CDR3 is 14 amino acids. The V and J ends lost 4 bases and 5 bases respectively, with 14 bases between them.

The chain employs TRBV7-9 and TRBJ2-6, with 9 nucleotides matching TRBD1. The germline gives CDR1 SEHNR, CDR2 FQNEAQ (reference sequence). Unmatched junction bases numbered 10, after V lost 3 bases and J lost 1 base. The CDR3 has 19 amino acids. The CDR3 DNA reads TGTGCCAGCAGCTTCGTGGCCGGGACAGGGTTTTCTGGGGCCAACGTCCTGACTTTC. This encodes CASSFVAGTGFSGANVLTF. The entire variable domain, with the rest obtained from reference TRBV7-9 and TRBJ2-6, is as follows: DTGVSQNPRHKITKRGQNVTFRCDPISEHNRLYWYRQTLGQGPEFLTYFQNEAQLEKSRLLSDRFSAERPKGSFSTLEIQRTEQGDSAMYLCASSFVAGTGFSGANVLTFGAGSRLTVL.

The gene calls are TRBV19 and TRBJ2-5; D ambiguous. Trimming removed 7 bases at V and 0 bases at J, with 9 bases between. The CDR3 runs 13 residues. Germline V CDR1 and CDR2: LNHDA, SQIVND (reference sequence). The CDR3 DNA reads TGTGCCAGTACTGGACGGTACCAAGAGACCCAGTACTTC. Protein sequence: CASTGRYQETQYF.

CDR3 residues: CASSLWTGGNTGELFF. The CDR3 DNA is TGCGCCAGCAGCCTCTGGACAGGGGGCAACACCGGGGAGCTGTTTTTT. The V gene is TRBV4-1, the J gene TRBJ2-2; 11 bases are a match to TRBD1. CDR3 length equals 16 residues. Germline V CDR1 and CDR2: MGHRA, YSYEKL. V was clipped by 4 bases and J by 2 bases; unmatched bases: 3.